This T cell receptor beta chain was retrieved from a study of shared T cell receptors in the human thymus. Germline lookup yields CDR1 MNHEY and CDR2 SMNVEV (reference sequence). V was shortened by 7 bases and J by 6 bases, with 17 bases between the two germline ends. The CDR3 extends over 14 amino acids. The method was immunoSEQ multiplex PCR; TCRdb's version includes in-frame clones alone and lacks a portion of them. The table includes under 450,000 clones, roughly 94% detected once. The clonotype originates from a human donor. This chain links TRBV27 with TRBJ2-3, with a tentative D call TRBD1 (6 bases). What was sequenced was thymocytes. The CDR3 DNA is TGTGCCAGCACCAAGAGGGGGAGAGGGGATACGCAGTATTTT. As protein: CASTKRGRGDTQYF.